Each of the 27 T cell receptor beta chains below was sequenced from the same sample in a study of blood T cell repertoires in COVID-19. Here immunoSEQ multiplex PCR was the method, and the copy in TCRdb shows in-frame clones only, minus some. The repertoire holds 200,000 to 250,000 clones, about 83% seen once, with approximately 6.2% in the top ten. The sample comprised peripheral blood. These receptors were collected from an elderly woman with COVID-19, enrolled during active disease.

This clone was observed once. The gene calls are TRBV24-1 and TRBJ2-5; 8 bases map to TRBD1. The CDR3 covers 15 residues. Germline V gene sequence: CDR1 KGHDR, CDR2 SFDVKD. J lost 2 bases, V lost 3 bases, and 4 bases had no gene match. As DNA, the CDR3 is TGTGCCACCAGTGATAGGACAGGGAAGCAAGAGACCCAGTACTTC. It specifies CATSDRTGKQETQYF.

The rearrangement links TRBV28 to TRBJ2-3; 7 bases are shared with TRBD1. There are 17 residues in the CDR3. The germline CDR1 and CDR2 sequences are MDHEN and SYDVKM. V dropped 6 bases and J dropped 2; count of bases not matched to a gene: 14. For the CDR3, the DNA is TGTGCCAGCAGCCTCGTAACCGGGACAGACAACACAGATACGCAGTATTTT. This encodes CASSLVTGTDNTDTQYF.

The chain couples TRBV28 to TRBJ2-7; maybe TRBD2 (6 bases). The V gene's germline CDR1 is MDHEN and CDR2 SYDVKM. V lost 3 bases and J 7 bases, leaving 10 bases between the germline ends. The CDR3 spans 12 residues. The CDR3 DNA follows: TGTGCCAGCAGTTTCGCGGGGTGGGAGCAGTACTTC. It specifies CASSFAGWEQYF. Based on the CDR3 plus reference TRBV28 and TRBJ2-7, the full variable domain is DVKVTQSSRYLVKRTGEKVFLECVQDMDHENMFWYRQDPGLGLRLIYFSYDVKMKEKGDIPEGYSVSREKKERFSLILESASTNQTSMYLCASSFAGWEQYFGPGTRLTVT.

The genes are TRBV19 and TRBJ1-6; 9 nucleotides agree with TRBD1. Germline V gene data show CDR1 as LNHDA and CDR2 as SQIVND (reference sequence). With 3 bases clipped from V and 10 bases from J, the junction kept 10 bases outside the gene matches. CDR3 length equals 16 residues. In nucleotides, the CDR3 is TGTGCCAGTAGTATGTTTGAGGGACAGGGTGGATCACCCCTCCACTTT. It codes for CASSMFEGQGGSPLHF.

For the CDR3, the DNA is TGTGCCAGCAGCTTAAGCGGGGGGACTCACAATGAGCAGTTCTTC. Its translation is CASSLSGGTHNEQFF. V and J are TRBV7-3 and TRBJ2-1; 8 bases agree with TRBD2. The V and J ends lost 1 base and 5 bases, in that order; junction bases with no gene match: 4. The CDR3 is 15 amino acids. The germline V gene has CDR1 SGHTA and CDR2 FQGTGA.

This clone was observed a few times. J is TRBJ1-5 and V is TRBV3-1 (or the pseudogene TRBV3-2), with no clear D. Germline CDR1 and CDR2: LGHDT and YNNKEL (reference sequence). With 0 bases removed from V and 2 bases from J, the gap between germline ends came to 8 bases. The CDR3 loop spans 15 amino acids. CDR3 sequence reads: CASSQDISRNQPQHF. CDR3 nucleotide sequence: TGTGCCAGCAGCCAAGATATTTCCCGCAATCAGCCCCAGCATTTT.

On this clone itself: Within the sample, other DNA sequences also encode this same CDR3. The V call is TRBV18, the J call TRBJ1-1, with TRBD1 matching 7 bases. The CDR3 consists of 14 residues. Trimming at V came to 6 bases and at J to 0 bases, leaving 4 bases not matched to a gene. CDR1 KGHSH and CDR2 LQKENI come from the germline V gene. The CDR3 loop reads CASSPGGMNTEAFF. The CDR3 region has the DNA TGTGCCAGCTCCCCAGGGGGGATGAACACTGAAGCTTTCTTT.

The rearrangement uses TRBV5-1 and TRBJ2-3; TRBD2 matches 8 bases. J was trimmed by 2 bases and V by 4 bases; bases with no gene match: 3. The germline gives CDR1 SGHRS, CDR2 YFSETQ. The CDR3 covers 14 residues. The CDR3 loop reads CASSRGLVTDTQYF. DNA for the CDR3: TGCGCCAGCAGCCGGGGACTAGTCACAGATACGCAGTATTTT. The complete variable domain, with remaining parts taken from reference TRBV5-1 and TRBJ2-3, reads KAGVTQTPRYLIKTRGQQVTLSCSPISGHRSVSWYQQTPGQGLQFLFEYFSETQRNKGNFPGRFSGRQFSNSRSEMNVSTLELGDSALYLCASSRGLVTDTQYFGPGTRLTVL.

Ten or more counts support this clone. DNA of the CDR3: TGTGCCAGCGCCAGACAGGGGGCGCGGGCAGATACGCAGTATTTT. It yields the protein CASARQGARADTQYF. The genes are TRBV25-1 and TRBJ2-3, with 10 bases identical to TRBD1. The V gene's germline CDR1 is MGHDK and CDR2 SYGVNS. The CDR3 is made up of 15 amino acids. V was pared by 8 bases and J by 4 bases, with 9 bases of the junction left unmatched. The whole variable domain, remainder taken from reference TRBV25-1 and TRBJ2-3, is EADIYQTPRYLVIGTGKKITLECSQTMGHDKMYWYQQDPGMELHLIHYSYGVNSTEKGDLSSESTVSRIRTEHFPLTLESARPSHTSQYLCASARQGARADTQYFGPGTRLTVL.

CDR3 amino acids: CATFGGSGGEKLFF. The CDR3 region has the DNA TGTGCCACCTTTGGCGGGTCTGGAGGGGAAAAACTGTTTTTT. This chain uses TRBV2 with TRBJ1-4, with D unclear. V shed 10 bases and J shed 8 bases, with 20 bases lying between them. The length of the CDR3 is 14 residues. Germline V lookup: CDR1 SNHLY, CDR2 FYNNEI.

The V and J genes are TRBV2 and TRBJ1-6, with a weak D call TRBD1 (6 bases). There are 15 residues in the CDR3. The germline CDR1 and CDR2 sequences are SNHLY and FYNNEI. Between the trimmed V and J ends, which lost 4 bases and 6 bases, there was a span of 13 bases. The CDR3 spells CASSVDSGGNSPLHF. For the CDR3, the DNA is TGTGCCAGCAGTGTGGACAGCGGGGGTAATTCACCCCTCCACTTT.

The chain joins TRBV28 to TRBJ1-2; 8 bases align to TRBD1. CDR1 is MDHEN and CDR2 is SYDVKM in the germline V gene. The CDR3 spans 11 residues. V lost 11 bases and J lost 4; bases outside the gene matches: 3. The CDR3 DNA reads as TGTGCCTGCGGACAGGGCTATGGCTACACCTTC. It yields the protein CACGQGYGYTF.

The chain joins TRBV18 to TRBJ1-1, with D perhaps TRBD1 (5 bases). The germline gives CDR1 KGHSH, CDR2 LQKENI. V shed 5 bases and J shed 7 bases, with 14 bases lying between them. The CDR3 loop spans 13 amino acids. The CDR3 reads CASSSTREVEAFF. The DNA of the CDR3 is TGTGCCAGCTCATCTACCAGGGAGGTTGAAGCTTTCTTT.

This chain links TRBV19 with TRBJ1-1; 11 nucleotides align to TRBD1. This CDR3 comprises 15 residues. J gave up 0 bases and V 9 bases, and 6 bases lay outside the gene matches. Germline V lookup: CDR1 LNHDA, CDR2 SQIVND (reference sequence). The CDR3 region is CASRTGGLMNTEAFF. For the CDR3, the DNA is TGTGCCAGCAGGACAGGGGGCCTGATGAACACTGAAGCTTTCTTT.

A few counts support this clone. The rearrangement uses TRBV18 and TRBJ2-1; D gene ambiguous. This CDR3 is built from 11 residues. Looked up from germline, CDR1 is KGHSH and CDR2 is LQKENI. The V and J ends lost 2 bases and 12 bases respectively, with 8 bases between them. Written as DNA, the CDR3 is TGTGCCAGCTCACCAGATACGGGGCAGTTCTTC. This encodes CASSPDTGQFF.

The chain uses TRBV6-7 and TRBJ2-1; 8 nucleotides agree with TRBD1. TRBV6-7 is flagged as an ORF with uncertain function. Germline trimming cut 6 bases from V and 6 bases from J; bases unmatched to any gene: 7. The CDR3 totals 14 residues. CDR3 nucleotide sequence: TGTGCCAGCAGAACTCAGGGGGCGGTCAATGAGCAGTTCTTC. It translates to CASRTQGAVNEQFF.

The V call is TRBV6-2 or TRBV6-3, the J call TRBJ1-5; a possible D gene is TRBD1 (6 bases). Trimming pared 2 bases from V and 0 bases from J, leaving 14 bases between. Germline lookup yields CDR1 MNHEY and CDR2 SVGEGT. CDR3 length: 17 residues. In DNA, the CDR3 is TGTGCCAGCAGTTACGACCTCGGACAGATTAGCAATCAGCCCCAGCATTTT. It encodes CASSYDLGQISNQPQHF.

The chain uses TRBV19 and TRBJ2-3; D is unresolved. The germline V and J ends were trimmed by 5 bases and 0 bases, with 9 bases remaining between them. This CDR3 has 14 amino acids. Germline CDR1 and CDR2: LNHDA and SQIVND (reference sequence). The CDR3 DNA reads as TGTGCCAGTAGTCCTCCGTCTAGCACAGATACGCAGTATTTT. This sequence encodes CASSPPSSTDTQYF.

CDR3 amino acids: CASSFRAGGVLKIRKSGELFF. CDR3 DNA: TGTGCCAGCAGCTTTAGGGCAGGGGGCGTATTGAAAATAAGGAAGTCCGGGGAGCTGTTTTTT. The chain links TRBV12-1 to TRBJ2-2; the table's TRBD1 call for D was not verified on the DNA. TRBV12-1 is a recognized pseudogene. The CDR3 length is 21 residues.

The chain uses TRBV3-1 (or the pseudogene TRBV3-2) and TRBJ1-5, with D possibly matching TRBD1 (6 bases). This CDR3 comprises 15 residues. Trimming stripped 1 base from V and 3 bases from J, with 10 bases between. The germline gives CDR1 LGHDT, CDR2 YNNKEL (reference sequence). The CDR3 protein is CASSQVGGPNQPQHF. For the CDR3, the DNA is TGTGCCAGCAGCCAAGTAGGGGGACCCAATCAGCCCCAGCATTTT.

V usage is TRBV11-2 and J usage is TRBJ2-2, with a possible D match to TRBD2 (6 bases). The V and J ends lost 1 base and 4 bases respectively, with 13 bases between them. The CDR3 covers 16 residues. The germline V gene has CDR1 SGHAT and CDR2 FQNNGV. This CDR3 is CASSLVGGRSTGELFF. The DNA for the CDR3 is TGTGCCAGCAGCTTAGTGGGGGGTAGGAGCACCGGGGAGCTGTTTTTT.

This chain connects TRBV7-8 to TRBJ2-1; D might be TRBD1 (6 bases). V lost 4 bases and J lost 9, with 13 bases in between. The CDR3 consists of 13 residues. CDR1 is SGHVS, CDR2 FQNEAQ, per germline. CDR3 nucleotides: TGTGCCAGCAGCTCAAGTCAACAGGGTGAGCAGTTCTTC. It specifies CASSSSQQGEQFF.

Here the CDR3 reads CASSQGWGQVGNEQFF. CDR3 sequence (DNA): TGCGCCAGCAGCCAAGGGTGGGGACAGGTGGGCAATGAGCAGTTCTTC. The chain uses TRBV4-1 and TRBJ2-1; 8 nucleotides line up with TRBD1. Germline-derived CDR1 and CDR2 are MGHRA and YSYEKL. The V gene end was trimmed by 1 base and the J gene end by 6 bases; junction bases not matched to a gene: 8. The CDR3 is made up of 16 amino acids.

This sequence joins TRBV7-8 and TRBJ2-1; D not resolved. CDR1 and CDR2 from the germline V gene are SGHVS and FQNEAQ. The CDR3 runs to 16 residues. V was trimmed by 7 bases and J by 0 bases, leaving 16 bases between them. CDR3 protein: CASTPGEPFSYNEQFF. Here the CDR3 DNA reads TGTGCCAGCACCCCCGGAGAGCCCTTCTCCTACAATGAGCAGTTCTTC.

The rearrangement uses TRBV21-1 and TRBJ1-1; the listed D gene, TRBD1, was not tested against the DNA. TRBV21-1 is deemed a pseudogene. CDR3 length equals 19 residues. The DNA for the CDR3 is TGTGCCAGCACCAAACCCCACCGGGACAGGGGGGAGAAGGACACTGAAGCTTTCTTT. Translated: CASTKPHRDRGEKDTEAFF.

V gene TRBV5-1 combines with J gene TRBJ2-7; 7 bases map to TRBD1. Germline V gene data show CDR1 as SGHRS and CDR2 as YFSETQ. There are 15 residues in the CDR3. The junction had 10 bases not matched to a gene; V was cut back by 4 bases and J by 3 bases. The chain's CDR3 is CASSRTGQEYYEQYF. In DNA form, the CDR3 reads TGCGCCAGCAGCCGGACCGGACAGGAATACTACGAGCAGTACTTC.

The CDR3 is CASSFMAGGRDEQFF. CDR3 coding DNA: TGCGCCAGCAGCTTTATGGCGGGGGGGCGCGATGAGCAGTTCTTC. The chain is built from TRBV5-1 and TRBJ2-1; 9 nucleotides line up with TRBD2. The CDR3 extends over 15 amino acids. J gave up 8 bases and V 2 bases, and 8 bases lay outside the gene matches. Germline V gene lookup returns CDR1 SGHRS and CDR2 YFSETQ.